This T cell receptor (beta chain) appears in the sequencing data of a study of PD-L1 blockade in urothelial cancer. Study in general: Patients had received 0 to 3 prior chemotherapy regimens. Median T cell yield per blood sample was 140,000 to 150,000 cells. General study findings and limits: Tumor-associated clones in blood expanded more at 3 weeks in durable-benefit patients.

Data came from immunoSEQ multiplex PCR; TCRdb stores just in-frame clones and leaves some out. Of 25,000 to 35,000 clones listed, around three quarters are singletons. As to this clone: The antigen is undetermined.

The time point: peripheral blood 6 weeks after treatment start. Pretreatment and on-treatment samples were taken, numbering 1 to 8 per patient. Losses at the gene ends were 6 bases for V and 3 bases for J; bases not matched to a gene: 4. This CDR3 spans 14 amino acids. CDR1 and CDR2 (germline): SGHRS, YFSETQ. This TCR was sampled from a man aged 65-85 years with urothelial cancer. This specimen was PBMCs, taken around atezolizumab (anti-PD-L1) treatment. The genes are TRBV5-1 and TRBJ2-2; the match to TRBD1 covers 8 bases. CDR3 loop: CASTRQGHTGELFF. CDR3 sequence (DNA): TGCGCCAGCACTCGACAGGGGCACACCGGGGAGCTGTTTTTT.